The clone carrying this T cell receptor beta chain was counted a few times. This sample is drawn from a study of naive and memory T cell subsets. This CDR3 contains 13 residues. V was shortened by 3 bases and J by 2 bases, with 8 bases between the two germline ends. CDR1 LGHDT and CDR2 YNNKEL come from the germline V gene (reference sequence). An equimolar mix of two oligonucleotides served as the beta constant-region primer for TRBC1 and TRBC2. Ligated cDNA was amplified by four rounds of PCR with nested alpha and beta constant-region primers and SP2. MiXCR was run by TCRdb on the UMI-ligation and nested PCR reads, yielding one entry per CDR3 protein. The table lists just over 80,000 distinct CDR3 sequences, about 9.9% of them singletons.

The TCR was taken from a human donor in good health. The V and J genes are TRBV3-1 and TRBJ2-7, with D uncertain. The material sequenced was naive CD8+ T cells from blood. CDR3 nucleotide sequence: TGTGCCAGCAGCCACAGGCGCCCCTACGAGCAGTACTTC. Translated: CASSHRRPYEQYF.